The subject of this entry is one T cell receptor beta chain. Its cognate antigen is unknown. This record comes from a study of PD-L1 blockade in urothelial cancer. Study information: Prior exposure to chemotherapy in patients amounted to 0 to 3 regimens received. Samples of blood were analyzed 3 weeks (second dose) and 6 weeks after treatment start. Points from the study as a whole: Tumor-associated blood clones were expanded more by durable-benefit patients at 3 weeks.

Method: immunoSEQ multiplex PCR; TCRdb's copy keeps in-frame clones and lacks some. The sample shows 100,000 or so clones, around 93% of them seen only once. V was clipped by 2 bases and J by 5 bases; unmatched bases: 3. This CDR3 spans 16 amino acids. Looked up from germline, CDR1 is SGHTA and CDR2 is FQGTGA. Each patient presented with locally advanced or metastatic urothelial carcinoma. The clonotype comes from a woman older than 75 with urothelial cancer. The sample here was PBMCs, taken around atezolizumab (anti-PD-L1) treatment. The rearrangement joins TRBV7-3 to TRBJ2-3; 14 nucleotides align to TRBD2. Written as DNA, the CDR3 is TGTGCCAGCAGCTTAGGACTAGCGGGGGGATTAGATACGCAGTATTTT. Amino acid sequence: CASSLGLAGGLDTQYF.